The 22 T cell receptor beta chains below come from one sample, sequenced in a study of graft-versus-host responses after intestinal transplantation. Clones were sequenced by immunoSEQ multiplex PCR, and TCRdb holds only the in-frame ones, with some missing. Of around 25,000 clones listed, 70% to 90% were seen once; the top ten hold 0.95% to 1.3%. This sample comprised PBMCs, obtained approximately four weeks after intestinal transplant. The receptors come from a human patient who received an intestinal transplant, so some T cells may come from the graft donor.

The chain employs TRBV4-1 and TRBJ1-5; D perhaps matches TRBD1 (5 bases). The CDR3 is 13 residues long. Germline V CDR1 and CDR2: MGHRA, YSYEKL. V was clipped by 4 bases and J by 4 bases, with 8 bases between them. The CDR3: CASSPRTNQPQHF. For the CDR3, the DNA is TGCGCCAGCAGCCCTAGGACAAATCAGCCCCAGCATTTT.

The CDR3 nucleotides are TGTGCCAGTAATAGCGGGAGGGCATCCGAGCAGTACTTC. Translation: CASNSGRASEQYF. This sequence joins TRBV19 and TRBJ2-7; 11 bases fit TRBD2. J was trimmed by 6 bases and V by 7 bases; bases with no gene match: 5. Germline V gene lookup returns CDR1 LNHDA and CDR2 SQIVND (reference sequence). CDR3 length equals 13 residues.

The gene calls are TRBV29-1 and TRBJ1-1, with 9 bases identical to TRBD1. The V and J ends lost 5 bases and 6 bases, in that order; junction bases with no gene match: 4. The CDR3 has 12 amino acids. CDR1 SQVTM and CDR2 ANQGSEA come from the germline V gene. CDR3 sequence reads: CSVPQGAAEAFF. The CDR3 DNA sequence: TGCAGCGTTCCACAGGGGGCCGCTGAAGCTTTCTTT. The full variable domain, with the rest looked up from reference TRBV29-1 and TRBJ1-1, is SAVISQKPSRDICQRGTSLTIQCQVDSQVTMMFWYRQQPGQSLTLIATANQGSEATYESGFVIDKFPISRPNLTFSTLTVSNMSPEDSSIYLCSVPQGAAEAFFGQGTRLTVV.

The V call is TRBV6-6, the J call TRBJ1-1; 10 bases fit TRBD1. Per germline, CDR1 MNHNY and CDR2 SVGAGI (reference sequence). J lost 3 bases, V lost 4 bases, and 5 bases had no gene match. The CDR3 runs 15 residues. The chain's CDR3 is CASSSSGQGHTEAFF. The CDR3 region has the DNA TGTGCCAGCAGTTCCTCGGGACAGGGGCACACTGAAGCTTTCTTT.

V is TRBV5-1 and J is TRBJ1-3, with unresolved D. CDR1 and CDR2 from the germline V gene are SGHRS and YFSETQ. This CDR3 is built from 15 residues. Trimming shortened V by 1 base and J by 0 bases, and 8 bases separated the two germline ends. DNA of the CDR3: TGCGCCAGCAGCTTGACGGAGTTCTCTGGAAACACCATATATTTT. Translation gives CASSLTEFSGNTIYF.

In this sample, this clone turned up once. Here the CDR3 reads CASSQDQLAGEANEQFF. CDR3 DNA sequence: TGTGCCAGCAGCCAAGATCAACTAGCGGGAGAAGCAAATGAGCAGTTCTTC. This chain uses TRBV4-2 with TRBJ2-1; 11 bases agree with TRBD2. Germline V gene lookup returns CDR1 LGHNA and CDR2 YNFKEQ. V shed 0 bases, J shed 7 bases, and the junction held 8 bases outside the gene matches. The CDR3 consists of 17 residues.

CDR3 in DNA: TGCGCCAGCAGTGAAGTGGCGTACGAGCAGTACTTC. This encodes CASSEVAYEQYF. The chain has TRBV10-2 and TRBJ2-7; no reliable D call. CDR1 is WSHSY and CDR2 is SAAADI in the germline V gene. V lost 3 bases, J lost 4 bases, and 7 bases lay in between. The CDR3 has 12 residues.

This clone was picked up a small number of times. The rearrangement uses TRBV6-5 and TRBJ2-2; 9 positions match TRBD2. Germline assignment: CDR1 MNHEY and CDR2 SVGAGI. The trim removed 7 bases at V and 3 bases at J, leaving 3 bases unmatched. The CDR3 has 14 amino acids. The CDR3 loop reads CASTRLADTGELFF. Written as DNA, the CDR3 is TGTGCCAGCACCCGACTAGCGGACACCGGGGAGCTGTTTTTT.

This chain uses TRBV10-2 with TRBJ1-1, with D tentatively TRBD1 (5 bases). The V end lost 3 bases, the J end lost 4 bases, and 9 bases lay between the germline ends. CDR3 size: 13 residues. Germline CDR1 WSHSY, CDR2 SAAADI. CDR3 region: CASSEWRGTEAFF. DNA for the CDR3: TGCGCCAGCAGTGAATGGAGGGGCACTGAAGCTTTCTTT.

The chain combines TRBV6-5 with TRBJ2-7, with TRBD2 matching 10 bases. The CDR3 totals 14 residues. The V gene's germline CDR1 is MNHEY and CDR2 SVGAGI. The V gene end was trimmed by 4 bases and the J gene end by 4 bases; junction bases not matched to a gene: 4. CDR3 sequence reads: CASSLDSGGYEQYF. The CDR3 nucleotides read TGTGCCAGCAGTTTGGATAGCGGGGGGTACGAGCAGTACTTC.

The genes are TRBV6-5 and TRBJ1-1; maybe TRBD1 (5 bases). Germline V CDR1 and CDR2: MNHEY, SVGAGI. Deletions cut 5 bases from V and 1 base from J, with 11 bases between. The CDR3 has 14 residues. DNA of the CDR3: TGTGCCAGCAGTGGGGCCGGGAAGAACACTGAAGCTTTCTTT. It encodes CASSGAGKNTEAFF.

This chain uses TRBV28 with TRBJ2-1, with 12 nucleotides matching TRBD2. With V trimmed by 6 bases and J by 4 bases, 7 bases remained unmatched. CDR1 is MDHEN, CDR2 SYDVKM, per germline. The CDR3 spans 16 residues. The CDR3 loop reads CASRGLAGPQYNEQFF. CDR3 bases: TGTGCCAGCAGAGGACTAGCGGGGCCCCAATACAATGAGCAGTTCTTC.

This chain links TRBV7-9 with TRBJ1-2; 8 bases are a match to TRBD1. This CDR3 has 14 residues. Per the germline V gene, CDR1 is SEHNR and CDR2 is FQNEAQ (reference sequence). With V trimmed by 6 bases and J by 2 bases, 5 bases remained unmatched. CDR3 nucleotides: TGTGCCAGCAGGTGGGGGACAGGCAACTATGGCTACACCTTC. This codes for CASRWGTGNYGYTF.

The V and J genes are TRBV5-1 and TRBJ2-1, with a possible D match to TRBD2 (6 bases). The V gene lost 0 bases and the J gene lost 7 bases, with 11 bases spanning the gap. The CDR3 runs to 14 residues. Germline loops: CDR1 SGHRS, CDR2 YFSETQ. CDR3 amino acids: CASSLARGRNEQFF. The CDR3 coding sequence is TGCGCCAGCAGCTTGGCGCGGGGCAGGAATGAGCAGTTCTTC.

V and J are TRBV19 and TRBJ1-2; tentative D call: TRBD1 (5 bases). Trimming cost V 4 bases and J 0 bases, with 12 bases left between them. This CDR3 has 15 residues. Per the germline V gene, CDR1 is LNHDA and CDR2 is SQIVND (reference sequence). CDR3 in amino acids: CASSRQPSANYGYTF. The CDR3 nucleotides are TGTGCCAGTAGTAGACAGCCCTCAGCTAACTATGGCTACACCTTC. Based on the CDR3 plus reference TRBV19 and TRBJ1-2, the full variable domain is DGGITQSPKYLFRKEGQNVTLSCEQNLNHDAMYWYRQDPGQGLRLIYYSQIVNDFQKGDIAEGYSVSREKKESFPLTVTSAQKNPTAFYLCASSRQPSANYGYTFGSGTRLTVV.

The chain joins TRBV19 to TRBJ1-1; a possible D gene is TRBD1 (5 bases). V shed 5 bases and J shed 7 bases, with 14 bases lying between them. There are 13 residues in the CDR3. Germline-derived CDR1 and CDR2 are LNHDA and SQIVND (reference sequence). DNA for the CDR3: TGTGCCAGTAGTTATGGGACGACAGTTGAAGCTTTCTTT. Translated, it gives CASSYGTTVEAFF.

This chain joins TRBV2 and TRBJ2-7; 11 bases are shared with TRBD1. This CDR3 is built from 12 residues. Germline loops: CDR1 SNHLY, CDR2 FYNNEI. Losses at the gene ends were 6 bases for V and 6 bases for J; bases not matched to a gene: 1. Written as DNA, the CDR3 is TGTGCCAGCAGGGACAGGGGGCGCGAGCAGTACTTC. Translating gives CASRDRGREQYF.

V gene TRBV6-6 combines with J gene TRBJ1-5; D unresolved. V dropped 4 bases and J dropped 0 bases, with 7 bases sitting between them. Germline loops: CDR1 MNHNY, CDR2 SVGAGI (reference sequence). This CDR3 has 14 amino acids. The CDR3 loop reads CASSSLYSNQPQHF. CDR3 DNA sequence: TGTGCCAGCAGTTCCCTTTATAGCAATCAGCCCCAGCATTTT.

The chain uses TRBV28 and TRBJ2-7; a weak D match, TRBD2 (8 bases). This CDR3 spans 15 amino acids. CDR1 MDHEN and CDR2 SYDVKM come from the germline V gene. V was shortened by 4 bases and J by 5 bases, with 18 bases between the two germline ends. The CDR3 bases are TGTGCCAGCAGTTCGGGTACGGGAGGGGGCGACGAGCAGTACTTC. Translated, it gives CASSSGTGGGDEQYF. The full variable domain, with the rest looked up from reference TRBV28 and TRBJ2-7, is DVKVTQSSRYLVKRTGEKVFLECVQDMDHENMFWYRQDPGLGLRLIYFSYDVKMKEKGDIPEGYSVSREKKERFSLILESASTNQTSMYLCASSSGTGGGDEQYFGPGTRLTVT.

V is TRBV6-1 and J is TRBJ2-7; a possible D gene is TRBD2 (7 bases). The CDR3 has 14 residues. Germline assignment: CDR1 MNHNS and CDR2 SASEGT. The V end was cut by 5 bases, the J end by 3 bases, with 14 bases between. CDR3 DNA: TGTGCCAGCAGTCTAAGGGGGGGATTCTACGAGCAGTACTTC. This gives the protein CASSLRGGFYEQYF.

The genes are TRBV5-1 and TRBJ1-2, with D possibly matching TRBD1 (5 bases). V was shortened by 0 bases and J by 4 bases, with 25 bases between the two germline ends. The V gene's germline CDR1 is SGHRS and CDR2 YFSETQ. The CDR3 totals 19 residues. The CDR3 sequence: CASSLGLEALGQGSYGYTF. The CDR3 region has the DNA TGCGCCAGCAGCTTGGGCCTCGAGGCTCTCGGGCAGGGATCCTATGGCTACACCTTC.

This chain links TRBV14 with TRBJ1-6; D remains ambiguous. The CDR3 runs 16 residues. Germline lookup yields CDR1 SGHDN and CDR2 FVKESK. V shed 5 bases and J shed 3 bases, with 14 bases lying between them. CDR3 DNA: TGTGCCAGCAGCTCGGAAAGGCCAGGCTATAATTCACCCCTCCACTTT. This encodes CASSSERPGYNSPLHF.